What follows are 9 T cell receptor beta chains derived from one specimen sequenced in a study of blood T cells in healthy people across ages. It was with a sample-barcoded 5' primer and a J-beta primer mix that a second PCR of about 6 to 12 cycles was run. TCRdb processed the 5' RACE reads anew with MiXCR; each CDR3 protein has one entry. The sample has about 1,500,000 distinct CDR3 sequences, about 43% seen once. The sample was blood. Every receptor here comes from a woman under 30 in good health.

This clonotype was counted only a few times. CDR3 nucleotides: TGCGCCAGCAGCCGCGACAGGGGTGGCGAAAAACTGTTTTTT. Residues: CASSRDRGGEKLFF. V is TRBV5-1 and J is TRBJ1-4; 8 bases are a match to TRBD1. Trimming cost V 4 bases and J 8 bases; bases outside gene matches: 7. Germline assignment: CDR1 SGHRS and CDR2 YFSETQ. The CDR3 extends over 14 amino acids.

The genes are TRBV28 and TRBJ1-2; D is unresolved. The CDR3 spans 14 residues. V was pared by 0 bases and J by 1 base, with 6 bases between. Germline V gene lookup returns CDR1 MDHEN and CDR2 SYDVKM. CDR3 sequence reads: CASSLWDLNYGYTF. The CDR3 DNA sequence: TGTGCCAGCAGTTTATGGGACCTTAACTATGGCTACACCTTC.

The chain is built from TRBV7-3 and TRBJ1-1; D might be TRBD1 (6 bases). The germline V and J ends were trimmed by 4 bases and 5 bases, with 11 bases remaining between them. Germline V CDR1 and CDR2: SGHTA, FQGTGA. The CDR3 consists of 13 residues. CDR3 DNA sequence: TGTGCCAGCAGCTCCGTCCAGGGGACTGAAGCTTTCTTT. Amino acid sequence: CASSSVQGTEAFF.

This clonotype was seen only a few times. This sequence joins TRBV20-1 and TRBJ2-5; 11 bases are a match to TRBD2. V was pared by 6 bases and J by 4 bases, with 4 bases of the junction left unmatched. The V gene's germline CDR1 is DFQATT and CDR2 SNEGSKA (reference sequence). This CDR3 comprises 13 residues. CDR3 loop: CSAVTSGRETQYF. For the CDR3, the DNA is TGCAGTGCCGTTACTAGCGGGAGAGAGACCCAGTACTTC.

This chain joins TRBV21-1 and TRBJ2-4; the DNA was not compared with TRBD2, the D call given in the table. Matching the DNA end better, TRBJ2-7 makes the J call doubtful. TRBV21-1 is a documented pseudogene. CDR3 length equals 15 residues. DNA for the CDR3: TGTGCCAGCGGCATTCCTAGCGGGACCTCCCACGAGCAGTACTTC. This sequence encodes CASGIPSGTSHEQYF.

J is TRBJ2-5 and V is TRBV7-8; D is possibly TRBD2 (5 bases). Per the germline V gene, CDR1 is SGHVS and CDR2 is FQNEAQ. This CDR3 is 14 amino acids long. V was clipped by 5 bases and J by 11 bases, with 21 bases between them. CDR3 DNA: TGTGCCAGCAGCCTTCCTAGAGCCCGGGATGAGCAGTACTTC. Its translation is CASSLPRARDEQYF.

Only a few counts were recorded for this clonotype. J is TRBJ2-7 and V is TRBV6-6, with TRBD1 identical over 9 bases. CDR3 length: 17 amino acids. The germline V gene has CDR1 MNHNY and CDR2 SVGAGI (reference sequence). V gave up 6 bases and J gave up 4 bases; unmatched junction bases: 16. As DNA, the CDR3 is TGTGCCAGCAGCATATCATCTCACCGGGACAGGGATTACGAGCAGTACTTC. This sequence encodes CASSISSHRDRDYEQYF.

CDR3 sequence: CASSLVSTGRGEEQYF. The CDR3 region has the DNA TGCGCCAGCAGCTTGGTTTCGACAGGGAGGGGAGAAGAGCAGTACTTC. V is TRBV5-1 and J is TRBJ2-7, with D tentatively TRBD1 or TRBD2 (7 bases each). This CDR3 spans 16 amino acids. The germline gives CDR1 SGHRS, CDR2 YFSETQ. With 0 bases removed from V and 7 bases from J, the gap between germline ends came to 20 bases.

CDR3 amino acids: CASSQDPSNYEQYF. The CDR3 DNA reads TGCGCCAGCAGCCAAGATCCTAGTAACTACGAGCAGTACTTC. The chain uses TRBV4-1 and TRBJ2-7; no definite D call. The CDR3 spans 14 residues. The V end was cut by 0 bases, the J end by 3 bases, with 9 bases between. Germline-derived CDR1 and CDR2 are MGHRA and YSYEKL.